This T cell receptor (beta chain) is from a study of blood T cell repertoires in COVID-19. The CDR3 runs 16 residues. Per germline, CDR1 SGHRS and CDR2 YFSETQ. The V gene end was trimmed by 4 bases and the J gene end by 2 bases; junction bases not matched to a gene: 8. This clone was detected once. TCRdb's copy holds only in-frame clones and misses some; the assay was immunoSEQ multiplex PCR. This sample has approximately 200,000 clones, with about nine tenths found just once. The V gene is TRBV5-1, the J gene TRBJ2-2; TRBD2 matches at 7 bases. This clonotype was obtained from a woman under 40 who had recovered from COVID-19. Source material: PBMCs or T cells enriched from blood (not recorded which). The CDR3 spells CASSDIGGGNTGELFF. CDR3 bases: TGCGCCAGCAGCGATATTGGCGGGGGAAACACCGGGGAGCTGTTTTTT. The variable domain in full, with the rest retrieved from reference TRBV5-1 and TRBJ2-2, is KAGVTQTPRYLIKTRGQQVTLSCSPISGHRSVSWYQQTPGQGLQFLFEYFSETQRNKGNFPGRFSGRQFSNSRSEMNVSTLELGDSALYLCASSDIGGGNTGELFFGEGSRLTVL.